This entry lists 17 T cell receptor beta chains sequenced from one sample in a study of T cell repertoires in cytomegalovirus infection. TCRdb recomputed calls from the reads with MiXCR, one row per CDR3 protein. The data show 450,000 to 650,000 distinct CDR3 sequences, less than 30% seen once. The sample consisted of PBMCs. The receptors were gathered from a human donor in good health (CMV status not recorded). Some clones in this sample may be carry-over from other donors' samples.

The rearrangement joins TRBV6-6 to TRBJ2-1; a possible D gene is TRBD2 (5 bases). Trimming removed 0 bases at V and 7 bases at J, with 19 bases between. The germline V gene has CDR1 MNHNY and CDR2 SVGAGI (reference sequence). CDR3 length: 17 amino acids. CDR3 DNA sequence: TGTGCCAGCAGTTACTCGGTTCTGGCGGGCTCGGATAATGAGCAGTTCTTC. This translates into CASSYSVLAGSDNEQFF.

This clonotype occurred many times. The rearrangement uses TRBV11-2 and TRBJ2-1, with 7 bases that match TRBD2. Germline CDR1 and CDR2: SGHAT and FQNNGV. The CDR3 has 15 residues. The V gene end was trimmed by 1 base and the J gene end by 3 bases; junction bases not matched to a gene: 3. The DNA of the CDR3 is TGTGCCAGCAGCTTAGTACTAGCGAACTACAATGAGCAGTTCTTC. This gives the protein CASSLVLANYNEQFF.

The V call is TRBV29-1, the J call TRBJ1-4; D gene ambiguous. Trimming removed 1 base at V and 5 bases at J, with 5 bases between. Germline-derived CDR1 and CDR2 are SQVTM and ANQGSEA. The CDR3 has 12 residues. CDR3 sequence: CSVEGENEKLFF. In nucleotides, the CDR3 is TGCAGCGTTGAAGGGGAAAATGAAAAACTGTTTTTT.

V is TRBV6-6 and J is TRBJ1-4, with D perhaps matching TRBD1 (5 bases). CDR1 is MNHNY and CDR2 is SVGAGI in the germline V gene (reference sequence). This CDR3 has 18 residues. Trimming removed 1 base at V and 6 bases at J, with 21 bases between. CDR3 amino acids: CASSYLPGRPILDEKLFF. The DNA of the CDR3 is TGTGCCAGCAGTTACTTACCGGGACGGCCGATTCTCGATGAAAAACTGTTTTTT.

The rearrangement uses TRBV15 and TRBJ1-5; D ambiguous. The germline gives CDR1 LNHNV, CDR2 YYDKDF (reference sequence). Trimming took 0 bases from V and 3 from J, leaving 9 bases between them. This CDR3 has 15 residues. The CDR3 loop reads CATSRDRTVNQPQHF. CDR3 DNA sequence: TGTGCCACCAGCAGAGATAGGACCGTCAATCAGCCCCAGCATTTT. Variable domain in full (rest from reference TRBV15 and TRBJ1-5): DAMVIQNPRYQVTQFGKPVTLSCSQTLNHNVMYWYQQKSSQAPKLLFHYYDKDFNNEADTPDNFQSRRPNTSFCFLDIRSPGLGDTAMYLCATSRDRTVNQPQHFGDGTRLSIL.

The J gene is TRBJ1-5, the V gene TRBV12-3 or TRBV12-4, with a possible D match to TRBD1 (5 bases). The V end lost 8 bases, the J end lost 11 bases, and 16 bases lay between the germline ends. The CDR3 consists of 12 residues. CDR3 in amino acids: CASGAGYDTQHF. The CDR3 DNA reads TGTGCCAGCGGGGCAGGGTATGATACCCAGCATTTT.

This clonotype was seen a handful of times. The chain links TRBV6-1 to TRBJ1-1; 7 nucleotides agree with TRBD1. There are 14 residues in the CDR3. The junction had 7 bases not matched to a gene; V was cut back by 6 bases and J by 3 bases. Per the germline V gene, CDR1 is MNHNS and CDR2 is SASEGT. The CDR3 coding sequence is TGTGCCAGCAGGACAGGGAATTGGGACACTGAAGCTTTCTTT. This gives the protein CASRTGNWDTEAFF.

This clonotype was seen a few times. The chain carries TRBV12-3 or TRBV12-4 and TRBJ1-6, with 7 nucleotides matching TRBD1. The CDR3 contains 15 residues. Trimming took 2 bases from V and 3 from J; bases not matched to a gene: 1. The DNA for the CDR3 is TGTGCCAGCAGTTTACAGGGGGACTATAATTCACCCCTCCACTTT. Translating it yields CASSLQGDYNSPLHF.

The chain has TRBV27 and TRBJ1-1; D uncertain. The germline CDR1 and CDR2 sequences are MNHEY and SMNVEV (reference sequence). V was clipped by 6 bases and J by 3 bases, with 11 bases between them. The CDR3 length is 13 residues. The CDR3 here is CASRPFSDTEAFF. In DNA, the CDR3 is TGTGCCAGCAGGCCATTTAGCGACACTGAAGCTTTCTTT.

The chain has TRBV12-3 or TRBV12-4 and TRBJ1-1, with D maybe TRBD1 (5 bases). This CDR3 contains 14 residues. The V and J ends lost 6 bases and 6 bases respectively, with 17 bases between them. Here the CDR3 reads CASSPGRGVSEAFF. The CDR3 DNA follows: TGTGCCAGCAGCCCCGGGCGGGGGGTTTCTGAAGCTTTCTTT.

This clonotype has just a few counts. The chain uses TRBV6-1 and TRBJ2-7; possibly TRBD1 for D (6 bases). V lost 1 base and J lost 0, with 10 bases in between. This CDR3 has 15 residues. Germline V gene lookup returns CDR1 MNHNS and CDR2 SASEGT. In nucleotides, the CDR3 is TGTGCCAGCAGTGAAGGGGGGACATCCTCCTACGAGCAGTACTTC. This gives the protein CASSEGGTSSYEQYF.

Ten or more counts support this clonotype. This chain uses TRBV7-2 with TRBJ1-1, with no clear D. CDR1 SGHTA and CDR2 FQGNSA come from the germline V gene. The CDR3 is 13 amino acids. V shed 5 bases and J shed 8 bases, with 15 bases lying between them. CDR3 DNA sequence: TGTGCCAGCAGCAAACCCGCGGGCGTAGAAGCTTTCTTT. Its protein is CASSKPAGVEAFF.

This clonotype showed up many times. The CDR3 DNA follows: TGTGCCAGCAGCTTAGCCCCTTTAAGAGTTAGCTCTTACAATGAGCAGTTCTTC. Its protein is CASSLAPLRVSSYNEQFF. The gene calls are TRBV7-2 and TRBJ2-1; D not resolved. From germline, CDR1 is SGHTA and CDR2 FQGNSA. V lost 0 bases and J 4 bases, leaving 19 bases between the germline ends. The CDR3 length is 18 residues.

This clonotype has at least ten counts. This rearrangement joins TRBV7-9 to TRBJ1-1; weak D call: TRBD1 (5 bases). The CDR3 runs 14 residues. Germline CDR1 reads SEHNR; CDR2 reads FQNEAQ (reference sequence). V was trimmed by 1 base and J by 1 base, leaving 7 bases between them. DNA for the CDR3: TGTGCCAGCAGCTTAGTACAGGAGAACACTGAAGCTTTCTTT. Translation: CASSLVQENTEAFF.

This clonotype showed up just a few times. The chain joins TRBV7-2 to TRBJ1-3, with D perhaps TRBD1 (5 bases). V was cut by 5 bases and J by 2 bases, with 13 bases left in between. CDR3 length: 15 amino acids. CDR1 is SGHTA, CDR2 FQGNSA, per germline. DNA of the CDR3: TGTGCCAGCAGCCCGGAGGGGCGGCCTGGAAACACCATATATTTT. This sequence encodes CASSPEGRPGNTIYF.

The rearrangement links TRBV20-1 to TRBJ1-2, with 7 bases fitting TRBD1. Germline trimming cut 5 bases from V and 5 bases from J; bases unmatched to any gene: 5. The germline CDR1 and CDR2 sequences are DFQATT and SNEGSKA (reference sequence). CDR3 length: 12 residues. CDR3: CSAAGTAYGYTF. The CDR3 nucleotides are TGCAGTGCTGCCGGGACAGCGTATGGCTACACCTTC.

This chain's CDR3 is CSADPGRLSGNTIYF. DNA for the CDR3: TGCAGTGCTGATCCGGGACGGCTCTCTGGAAACACCATATATTTT. The rearrangement joins TRBV20-1 to TRBJ1-3, with a tentative D call TRBD1 (5 bases). CDR3 length: 15 amino acids. The V and J ends lost 5 bases and 0 bases respectively, with 14 bases between them. Germline V CDR1 and CDR2: DFQATT, SNEGSKA (reference sequence).